This T cell receptor (beta chain) was sequenced during a study of a mutant IDH1 vaccine in newly diagnosed glioma. Study information: Patients were started on vaccination 4-6 weeks after radiotherapy alone, or with temozolomide cycles. There were roughly 62% males and about 38% females among treated patients, whose mean age was about 40 years.

Clones were sequenced by immunoSEQ multiplex PCR, and TCRdb holds only the in-frame ones, with some missing. The sample lists about 51,000 clones, over 75% seen once, with roughly 1.8% in the top ten. The ends were cut back, 4 bases at V and 5 bases at J, with 7 bases in the middle. Germline CDR1 is SGHRS and CDR2 is YFSETQ. The CDR3 runs to 11 residues. A word on this clone: The target antigen is unknown.

As for time point: week 5, during vaccination. Vaccination comprised doses that each held 300 ug of mutant IDH1 20-mer peptide, plus topical imiquimod. Every donor had a new WHO grade 3 or 4 astrocytoma that was IDH1-mutant, with loss of nuclear ATRX. The sample was PBMCs, taken from a glioma patient whose treatment included an IDH1 peptide vaccine. This TCR was recovered from a woman between 40 and 55 years old with glioma. The chain couples TRBV5-1 to TRBJ2-7, with TRBD2 as a possible D gene (5 bases). The CDR3 nucleotides are TGCGCCAGCAGCCTCGGGGACGAGCAGTACTTC. As protein: CASSLGDEQYF.